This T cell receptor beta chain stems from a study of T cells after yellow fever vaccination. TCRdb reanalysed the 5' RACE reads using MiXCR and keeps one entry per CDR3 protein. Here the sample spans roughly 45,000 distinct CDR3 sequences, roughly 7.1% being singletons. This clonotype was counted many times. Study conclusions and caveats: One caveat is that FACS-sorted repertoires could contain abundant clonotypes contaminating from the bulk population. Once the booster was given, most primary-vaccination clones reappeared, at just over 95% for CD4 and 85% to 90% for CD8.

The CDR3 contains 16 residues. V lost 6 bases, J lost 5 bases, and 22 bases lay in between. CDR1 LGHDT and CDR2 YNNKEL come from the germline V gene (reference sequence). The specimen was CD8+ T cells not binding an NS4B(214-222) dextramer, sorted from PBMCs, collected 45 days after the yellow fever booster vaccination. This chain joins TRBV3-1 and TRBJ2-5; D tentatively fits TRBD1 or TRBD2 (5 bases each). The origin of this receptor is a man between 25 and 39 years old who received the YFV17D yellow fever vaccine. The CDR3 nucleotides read TGTGCCAGCAGTCGGGACGGAACCCTGGTAGAGGAGACCCAGTACTTC. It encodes CASSRDGTLVEETQYF.